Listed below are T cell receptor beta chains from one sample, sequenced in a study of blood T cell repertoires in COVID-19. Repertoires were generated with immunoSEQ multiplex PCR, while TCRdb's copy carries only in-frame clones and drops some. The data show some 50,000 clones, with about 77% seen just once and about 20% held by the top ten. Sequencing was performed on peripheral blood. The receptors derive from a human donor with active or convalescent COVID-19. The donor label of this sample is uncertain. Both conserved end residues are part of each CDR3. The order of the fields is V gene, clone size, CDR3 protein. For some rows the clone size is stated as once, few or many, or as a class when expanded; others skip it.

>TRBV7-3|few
CASSLGLFTGELFF
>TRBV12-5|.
CASGLTSSGSPDTQYF
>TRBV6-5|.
CASSYVAGGEQFF
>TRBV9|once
CASSVASGNTEAFF
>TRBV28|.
CASSLSGGASWETQYF
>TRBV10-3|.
CAISDRGNTGELFF
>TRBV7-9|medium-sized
CASSLGQHSGNTIYF
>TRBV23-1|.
CASSQSANQPQHF
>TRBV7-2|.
CASSLNEETQYF
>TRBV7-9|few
CASSYPGESQPQHF
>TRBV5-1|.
CASSPKGGDSSYEQYF
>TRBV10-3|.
CAIEPSGSLGPGELFF
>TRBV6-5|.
CASSPRPTGFEAFF
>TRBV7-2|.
CASSYRQGTFGSNQPQHF
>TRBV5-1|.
CASSLNDRTSSGRTAAQYF
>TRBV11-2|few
CASSLEYSNQPQHF
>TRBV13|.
CASSPRPGNTIYF
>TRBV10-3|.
CAIREATSTDTQYF
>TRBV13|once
CASSGGTGILQGYTF
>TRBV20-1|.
CSASRGQGETQYF
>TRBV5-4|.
CASTPRGAGNYNEQFF
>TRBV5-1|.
CASSRGAAGGVGETQYF
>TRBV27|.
CASSLGLTSTDTQYF
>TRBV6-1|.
CASSDTAGGYSYEQYF
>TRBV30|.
CAWVPEGAGFVREQYF
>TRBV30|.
CAWDRGSWGYTF
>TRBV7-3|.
CASSRPGSQNEQFF
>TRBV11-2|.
CASSRETGNTIYF
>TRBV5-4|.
CASSLDGDRVSPLHF
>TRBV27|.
CASSPGRVGNQPQHF
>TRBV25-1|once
CASSEFYGGETGVNEQFF
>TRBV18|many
CASSPGTGTEQFF
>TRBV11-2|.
CASTDIFRAGRSGNTIYF
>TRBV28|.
CASVLMRASYNEQFF
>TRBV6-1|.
CASSEEGGGYTF